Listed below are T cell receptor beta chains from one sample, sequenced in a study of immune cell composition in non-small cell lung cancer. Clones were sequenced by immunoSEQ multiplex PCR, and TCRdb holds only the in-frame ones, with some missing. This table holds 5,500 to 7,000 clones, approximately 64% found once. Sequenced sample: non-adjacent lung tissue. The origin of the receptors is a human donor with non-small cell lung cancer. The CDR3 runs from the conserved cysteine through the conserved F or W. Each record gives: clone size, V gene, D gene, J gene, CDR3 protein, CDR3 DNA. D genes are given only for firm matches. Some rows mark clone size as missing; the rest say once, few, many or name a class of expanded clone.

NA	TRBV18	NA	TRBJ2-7	CASSPHRDYEQYF	TGTGCCAGCTCACCTCACCGAGATTACGAGCAGTACTTC
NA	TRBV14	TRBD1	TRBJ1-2	CASSQDRDRGIGNYGYTF	TGTGCCAGCAGCCAAGATCGGGACAGGGGTATCGGGAACTATGGCTACACCTTC
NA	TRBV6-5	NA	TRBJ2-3	CASRSPYTDTQYF	TGTGCCAGCAGGAGCCCCTACACAGATACGCAGTATTTT
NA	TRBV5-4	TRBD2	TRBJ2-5	CASSPPSGGQETQYF	TGTGCCAGCAGCCCCCCTTCGGGGGGCCAAGAGACCCAGTACTTC
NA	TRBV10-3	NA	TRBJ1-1	CAISESRDGVEAFF	TGTGCCATCAGTGAGTCCAGGGATGGGGTTGAAGCTTTCTTT
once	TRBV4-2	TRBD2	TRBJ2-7	CASRQQAGAIGGAFHEQYF	TGTGCCAGCAGACAACAGGCCGGGGCTATCGGGGGGGCATTCCACGAGCAGTACTTC
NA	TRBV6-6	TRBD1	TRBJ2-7	CASRTGGSYEQYF	TGTGCCAGCAGGACAGGGGGTTCCTACGAGCAGTACTTC
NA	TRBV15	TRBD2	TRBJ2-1	CATSRGTQLAGYNEQFF	TGTGCCACCAGCAGAGGAACTCAGCTAGCGGGGTACAATGAGCAGTTCTTC
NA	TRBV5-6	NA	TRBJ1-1	CASSTGQPGAFF	TGTGCCAGCAGCACCGGACAGCCTGGAGCTTTCTTT
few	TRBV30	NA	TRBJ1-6	CAGRGEYNSPLHF	TGTGCCGGCAGGGGCGAGTATAATTCACCCCTCCACTTT
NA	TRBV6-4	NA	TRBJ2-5	CASSPFGPKGETQYF	TGTGCCAGCAGTCCCTTCGGCCCGAAGGGGGAGACCCAGTACTTC
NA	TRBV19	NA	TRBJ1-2	CASRAMDSYGYTF	TGTGCCAGTAGGGCGATGGACAGTTATGGCTACACCTTC
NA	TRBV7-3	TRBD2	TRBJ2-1	CASSLGIPSSGTGNEQFF	TGTGCCAGCAGCTTGGGTATCCCCTCTAGCGGAACGGGGAATGAGCAGTTCTTC
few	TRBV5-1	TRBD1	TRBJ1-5	CASSLGQGDQPQHF	TGCGCCAGCAGCCTTGGACAGGGCGATCAGCCCCAGCATTTT
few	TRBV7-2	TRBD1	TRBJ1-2	CASSRTGDGYTF	TGTGCCAGCAGCCGGACAGGGGATGGCTACACCTTC
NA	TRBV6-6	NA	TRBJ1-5	CASNPGQLDNQPQHF	TGTGCCAGCAACCCTGGACAGTTGGATAATCAGCCCCAGCATTTT
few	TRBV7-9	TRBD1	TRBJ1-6	CASSLLGQGNNSPLHF	TGTGCCAGCAGCTTACTCGGACAGGGGAACAATTCACCCCTCCACTTT
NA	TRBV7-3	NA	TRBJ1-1	CASSLSGGGTEAFF	TGTGCCAGCAGCTTAAGTGGGGGGGGGACTGAAGCTTTCTTT
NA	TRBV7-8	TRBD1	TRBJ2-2	CASSLEWTGLNTGELFF	TGTGCCAGCAGCTTAGAGTGGACAGGGTTGAACACCGGGGAGCTGTTTTTT
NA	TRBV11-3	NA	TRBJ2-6	CASSLRGSYAGANVLTF	TGTGCCAGCAGCTTAAGGGGTTCCTACGCTGGGGCCAACGTCCTGACTTTC
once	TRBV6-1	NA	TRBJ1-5	CASSQSTRSGAQHF	TGTGCCAGCAGCCAATCGACTCGGTCCGGGGCCCAGCATTTT
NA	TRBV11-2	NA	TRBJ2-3	CASSLEQGETDTQYF	TGTGCCAGCAGCTTAGAACAGGGCGAAACAGATACGCAGTATTTT
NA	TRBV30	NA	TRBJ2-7	CAWTEGSSYEQYF	TGTGCCTGGACCGAGGGAAGCTCCTACGAGCAGTACTTC
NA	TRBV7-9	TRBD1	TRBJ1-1	CASSSPRDRGNTEAFF	TGTGCCAGCAGCTCGCCCCGGGACAGGGGGAACACTGAAGCTTTCTTT
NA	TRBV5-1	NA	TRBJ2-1	CASSAQGGPYNEQFF	TGCGCCAGCAGCGCGCAGGGAGGACCCTACAATGAGCAGTTCTTC
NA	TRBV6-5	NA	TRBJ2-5	CASSYSRGRGQETQYF	TGTGCCAGCAGTTACTCGAGAGGGCGTGGGCAAGAGACCCAGTACTTC
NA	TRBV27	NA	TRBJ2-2	CASSLAGPGELFF	TGTGCCAGCAGTTTGGCGGGGCCTGGGGAGCTGTTTTTT
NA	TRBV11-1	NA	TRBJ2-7	CASSLARQNRHYEQYF	TGTGCCAGCAGCTTAGCCAGACAGAACCGTCACTACGAGCAGTACTTC
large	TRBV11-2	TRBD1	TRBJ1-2	CASSSPGQRNYTF	TGTGCCAGCAGCTCACCGGGACAGCGAAACTACACCTTC
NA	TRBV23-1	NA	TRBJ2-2	CASSQSKTTPINDTGELFF	TGCGCCAGCAGTCAATCGAAAACGACTCCAATTAATGACACCGGGGAGCTGTTTTTT
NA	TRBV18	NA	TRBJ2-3	CASSPQLRVKSMAQYF	TGTGCCAGCTCACCACAGCTCAGGGTGAAATCGATGGCGCAGTATTTT
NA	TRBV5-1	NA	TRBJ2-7	CASSLQGSTTYEQYF	TGCGCCAGCAGCTTGCAGGGGTCAACCACCTACGAGCAGTACTTC
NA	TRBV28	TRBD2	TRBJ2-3	CASRLAGGLPSTDTQYF	TGTGCCAGCAGGTTAGCGGGGGGCCTGCCCAGCACAGATACGCAGTATTTT
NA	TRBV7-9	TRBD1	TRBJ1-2	CASSHGQGGGGYTF	TGTGCCAGCAGCCATGGACAGGGGGGCGGTGGCTACACCTTC
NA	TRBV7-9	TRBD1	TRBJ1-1	CASSLGARQGGTEAFF	TGTGCCAGCAGCTTAGGGGCCCGACAGGGCGGCACTGAAGCTTTCTTT
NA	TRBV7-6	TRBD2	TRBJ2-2	CASSLRVAGAPNTGELFF	TGTGCCAGCAGCTTAAGAGTAGCGGGGGCCCCGAACACCGGGGAGCTGTTTTTT
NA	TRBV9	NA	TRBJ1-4	CASSVGRRSNEKLFF	TGTGCCAGCAGCGTAGGGCGGCGGAGTAATGAAAAACTGTTTTTT
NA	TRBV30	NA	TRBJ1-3	CAWVQSGNTIYF	TGTGCCTGGGTGCAGTCTGGAAACACCATATATTTT
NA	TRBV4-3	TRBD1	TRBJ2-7	CASSQERGQGAPYEQYF	TGCGCCAGCAGCCAAGAGAGAGGGCAGGGGGCTCCCTACGAGCAGTACTTC
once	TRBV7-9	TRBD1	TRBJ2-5	CASSATGTGEKTQYF	TGTGCCAGCAGCGCGACCGGGACAGGGGAGAAGACCCAGTACTTC
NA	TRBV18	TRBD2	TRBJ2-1	CASSSLSGGAYNEQFF	TGTGCCAGCTCATCGCTTAGCGGGGGGGCCTACAATGAGCAGTTCTTC
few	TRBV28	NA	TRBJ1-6	CASSLMSSPLHF	TGTGCCAGCAGCCTGATGAGTTCACCCCTCCACTTT
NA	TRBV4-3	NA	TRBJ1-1	CASSLLAGGNTEAFF	TGCGCCAGCAGCTTACTGGCTGGCGGGAACACTGAAGCTTTCTTT
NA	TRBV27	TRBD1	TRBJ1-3	CASRGQNSGNTIYF	TGTGCCAGCAGGGGACAGAACTCTGGAAACACCATATATTTT
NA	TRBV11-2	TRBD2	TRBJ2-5	CASSRGVLAAQETQYF	TGTGCCAGCAGCCGGGGGGTTCTAGCGGCCCAAGAGACCCAGTACTTC
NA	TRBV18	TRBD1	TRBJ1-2	CASSPIEQGVYGYTF	TGTGCCAGCTCACCAATTGAACAGGGGGTCTATGGCTACACCTTC
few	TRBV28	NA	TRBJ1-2	CASSPDRGNGYTF	TGTGCCAGCAGCCCCGACCGGGGGAATGGCTACACCTTC
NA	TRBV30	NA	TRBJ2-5	CACGQSDQETQYF	TGTGCCTGCGGACAGTCCGACCAAGAGACCCAGTACTTC
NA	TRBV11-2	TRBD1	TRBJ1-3	CASSFSPGQGNTIYF	TGTGCCAGCAGCTTTTCTCCGGGACAGGGAAACACCATATATTTT
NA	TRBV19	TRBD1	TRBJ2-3	CASSWTGEGYTQYF	TGTGCCAGTAGCTGGACAGGGGAAGGTTATACGCAGTATTTT
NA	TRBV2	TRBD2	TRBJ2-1	CASGTSGNYEQFF	TGTGCCAGCGGGACTAGCGGAAACTATGAGCAGTTCTTC
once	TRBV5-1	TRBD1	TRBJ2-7	CASSKTGSLFEQYF	TGCGCCAGCAGCAAGACAGGGTCGCTCTTCGAGCAGTACTTC
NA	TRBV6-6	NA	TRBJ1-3	CASSLANTIYF	TGTGCCAGCAGTTTAGCAAACACCATATATTTT
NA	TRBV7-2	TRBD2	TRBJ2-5	CASSLALAGVETQYF	TGTGCCAGCAGCTTAGCACTAGCGGGGGTGGAGACCCAGTACTTC
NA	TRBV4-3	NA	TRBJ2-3	CASSQDGRNTDTQYF	TGCGCCAGCAGCCAAGATGGGAGAAACACAGATACGCAGTATTTT